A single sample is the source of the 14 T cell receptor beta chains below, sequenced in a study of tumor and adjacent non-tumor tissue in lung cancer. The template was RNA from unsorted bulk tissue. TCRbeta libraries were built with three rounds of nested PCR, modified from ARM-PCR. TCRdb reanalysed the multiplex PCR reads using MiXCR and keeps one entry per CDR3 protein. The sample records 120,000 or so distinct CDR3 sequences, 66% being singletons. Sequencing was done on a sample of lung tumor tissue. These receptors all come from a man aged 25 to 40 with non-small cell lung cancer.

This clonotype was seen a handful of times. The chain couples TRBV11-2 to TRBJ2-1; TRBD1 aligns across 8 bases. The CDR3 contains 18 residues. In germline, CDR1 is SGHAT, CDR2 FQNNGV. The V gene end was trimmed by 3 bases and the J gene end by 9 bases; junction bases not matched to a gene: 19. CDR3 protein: CASSFVLFRQGSTGEQFF. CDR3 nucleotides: TGTGCCAGCAGCTTCGTCCTATTTCGACAGGGGTCAACGGGTGAGCAGTTCTTC.

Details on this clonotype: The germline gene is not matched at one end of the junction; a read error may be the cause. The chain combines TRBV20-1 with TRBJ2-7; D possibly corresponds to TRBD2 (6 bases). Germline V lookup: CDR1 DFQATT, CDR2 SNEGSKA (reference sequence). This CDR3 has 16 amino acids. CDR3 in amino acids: CSANHRGGLSSYEQYF. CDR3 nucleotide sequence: TGCAGTGCTAATCATCGTGGGGGACTCTCCTCCTATGAGCAGTACTTC.

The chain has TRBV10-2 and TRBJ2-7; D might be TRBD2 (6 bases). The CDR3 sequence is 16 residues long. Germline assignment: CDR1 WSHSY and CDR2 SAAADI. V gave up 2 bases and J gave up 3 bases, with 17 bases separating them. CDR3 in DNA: TGCGCCAGCAGTGAGATAGTATCGGGGGACGTCTACGAGCAGTACTTC. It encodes CASSEIVSGDVYEQYF.

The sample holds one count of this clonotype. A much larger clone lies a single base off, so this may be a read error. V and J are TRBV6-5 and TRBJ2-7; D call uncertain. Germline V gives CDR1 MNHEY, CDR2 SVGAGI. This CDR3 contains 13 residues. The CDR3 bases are TGTGTCAGCAGTAAATCCGCCTCCTACGAGCAGTACTTC. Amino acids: CVSSKSASYEQYF.

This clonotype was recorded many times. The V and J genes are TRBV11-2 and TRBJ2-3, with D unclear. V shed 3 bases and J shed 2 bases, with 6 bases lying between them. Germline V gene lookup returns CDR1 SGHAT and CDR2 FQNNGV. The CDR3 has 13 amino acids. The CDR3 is CASSFISTDTQYF. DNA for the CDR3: TGTGCCAGCAGCTTTATCTCCACAGATACGCAGTATTTT.

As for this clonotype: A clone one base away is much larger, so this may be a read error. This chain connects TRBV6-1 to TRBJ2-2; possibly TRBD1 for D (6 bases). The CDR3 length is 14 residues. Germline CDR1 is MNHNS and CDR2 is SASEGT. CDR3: CVSSGQTNTGELFF. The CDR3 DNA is TGTGTCAGCAGTGGACAGACGAACACCGGGGAGCTGTTTTTT.

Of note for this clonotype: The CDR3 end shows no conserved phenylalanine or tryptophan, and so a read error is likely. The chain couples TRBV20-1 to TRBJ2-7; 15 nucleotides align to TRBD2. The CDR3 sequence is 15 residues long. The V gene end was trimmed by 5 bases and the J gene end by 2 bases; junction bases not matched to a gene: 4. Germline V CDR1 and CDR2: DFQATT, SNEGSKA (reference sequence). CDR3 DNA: TGCAGTGCTTTCCGGACTAGCGGGGGGGCCTACGAGCAGTACTTG. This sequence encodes CSAFRTSGGAYEQYL.

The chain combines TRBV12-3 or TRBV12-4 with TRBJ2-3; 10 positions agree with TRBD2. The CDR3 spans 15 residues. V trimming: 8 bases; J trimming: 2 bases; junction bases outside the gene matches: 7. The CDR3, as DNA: TGTGCCAGCTACACTAGCGGGACCTCCACAGATACGCAGTATTTT. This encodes CASYTSGTSTDTQYF.

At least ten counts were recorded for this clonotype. Here the CDR3 DNA reads TGTGCCAGCGAGGGGGTACTGAACACTGAAGCTTTCTTT. Residues: CASEGVLNTEAFF. This chain connects TRBV5-6 to TRBJ1-1, with D possibly being TRBD1 (6 bases). V shed 7 bases and J shed 0 bases, with 10 bases lying between them. The CDR3 covers 13 residues. Per the germline V gene, CDR1 is SGHDT and CDR2 is YYEEEE.

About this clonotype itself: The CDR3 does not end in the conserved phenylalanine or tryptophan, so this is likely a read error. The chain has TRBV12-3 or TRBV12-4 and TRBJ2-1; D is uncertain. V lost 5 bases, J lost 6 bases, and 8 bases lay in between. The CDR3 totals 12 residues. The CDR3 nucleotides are TGTGCCAGCAGTCCCGGTCCCAATGAGCAGTTCGTC. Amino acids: CASSPGPNEQFV.

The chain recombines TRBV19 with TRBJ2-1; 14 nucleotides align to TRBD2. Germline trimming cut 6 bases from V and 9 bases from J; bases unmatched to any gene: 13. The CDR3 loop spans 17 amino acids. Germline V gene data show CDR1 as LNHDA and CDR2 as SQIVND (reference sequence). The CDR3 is CASREGLAGEVRAEQFF. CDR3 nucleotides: TGTGCCAGTAGGGAGGGACTAGCGGGGGAGGTCAGGGCTGAGCAGTTCTTC.

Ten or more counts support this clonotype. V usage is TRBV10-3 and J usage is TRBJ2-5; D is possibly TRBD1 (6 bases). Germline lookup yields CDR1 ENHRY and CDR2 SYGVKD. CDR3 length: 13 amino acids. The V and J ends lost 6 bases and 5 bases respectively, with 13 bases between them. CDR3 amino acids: CAISVDRRETQYF. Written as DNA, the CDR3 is TGTGCCATCAGCGTGGACAGAAGGGAGACCCAGTACTTC.

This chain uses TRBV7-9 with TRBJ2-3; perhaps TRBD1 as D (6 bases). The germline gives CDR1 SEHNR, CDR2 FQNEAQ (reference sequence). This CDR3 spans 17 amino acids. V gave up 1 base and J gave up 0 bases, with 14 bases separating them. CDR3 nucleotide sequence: TGTGCCAGCAGCTTAGGAGGGGGTAGCGTTAGCACAGATACGCAGTATTTT. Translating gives CASSLGGGSVSTDTQYF.

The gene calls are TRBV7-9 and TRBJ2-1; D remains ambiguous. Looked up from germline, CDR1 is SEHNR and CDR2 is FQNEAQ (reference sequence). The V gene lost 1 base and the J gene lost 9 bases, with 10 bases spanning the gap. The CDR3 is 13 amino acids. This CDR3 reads CASSLDDRPEQFF. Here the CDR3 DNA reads TGTGCCAGCAGCTTAGATGATCGACCTGAGCAGTTCTTC. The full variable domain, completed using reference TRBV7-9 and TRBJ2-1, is DTGVSQNPRHKITKRGQNVTFRCDPISEHNRLYWYRQTLGQGPEFLTYFQNEAQLEKSRLLSDRFSAERPKGSFSTLEIQRTEQGDSAMYLCASSLDDRPEQFFGPGTRLTVL.